Below are 17 T cell receptor beta chains sequenced from a single sample in a study of PD-L1 blockade in urothelial cancer. Sequenced by immunoSEQ multiplex PCR; TCRdb stores in-frame clones only, minus some. The repertoire consists of around 33,000 clones, with 82% occurring once and the leading ten covering 6% to 7%. Documented time point: pretreatment peripheral blood. The sequenced sample was PBMCs, obtained around atezolizumab (anti-PD-L1) treatment. The source is a man aged 60-69 years with urothelial cancer.

The J gene is TRBJ2-5, the V gene TRBV28; D gene unclear. Germline CDR1 and CDR2: MDHEN and SYDVKM. V shed 1 base and J shed 4 bases, with 13 bases lying between them. The CDR3 has 15 residues. CDR3 sequence (DNA): TGTGCCAGCAGTTTATTTGGTCGGGTTCGAGAGACCCAGTACTTC. Protein sequence: CASSLFGRVRETQYF.

The chain is built from TRBV10-3 and TRBJ1-2; D ambiguous. Germline V gene sequence: CDR1 ENHRY, CDR2 SYGVKD. V was clipped by 4 bases and J by 3 bases, with 12 bases between them. The length of the CDR3 is 14 residues. CDR3 region: CAISVDKFHYGYTF. CDR3 DNA sequence: TGTGCCATCAGTGTAGACAAATTCCACTATGGCTACACCTTC.

This sequence joins TRBV7-8 and TRBJ2-5, with 11 bases aligning to TRBD2. With V trimmed by 4 bases and J by 1 base, 5 bases remained unmatched. The CDR3 has 16 amino acids. CDR1 is SGHVS, CDR2 FQNEAQ, per germline. As DNA, the CDR3 is TGTGCCAGCAGCTCTTTAGCGGGGGGGATCCAAGAGACCCAGTACTTC. This translates into CASSSLAGGIQETQYF. Using reference TRBV7-8 and TRBJ2-5 for the parts outside the CDR3, the full variable domain is GAGVSQSPRYKVAKRGQDVALRCDPISGHVSLFWYQQALGQGPEFLTYFQNEAQLDKSGLPSDRFFAERPEGSVSTLKIQRTQQEDSAVYLCASSSLAGGIQETQYFGPGTRLLVL.

This clone occurred a few times. This chain uses TRBV28 with TRBJ1-2, with D hard to call. The CDR3 is made up of 12 amino acids. The V end was cut by 5 bases, the J end by 2 bases, with 6 bases between. Germline V gene lookup returns CDR1 MDHEN and CDR2 SYDVKM. The CDR3 DNA sequence: TGTGCCAGCAGTAACGGGAACTATGGCTACACCTTC. The encoded protein is CASSNGNYGYTF.

This clone was detected a few times. The rearrangement uses TRBV5-6 and TRBJ1-1, with unresolved D. The V gene lost 7 bases and the J gene lost 5 bases, with 18 bases spanning the gap. Germline V CDR1 and CDR2: SGHDT, YYEEEE. This CDR3 comprises 14 residues. The CDR3 DNA sequence: TGTGCCAGCCGAGGGCGGGCGCTGGGTACTGAAGCTTTCTTT. Translation gives CASRGRALGTEAFF.

The chain joins TRBV7-2 to TRBJ1-2, with TRBD1 identical over 7 bases. There are 17 residues in the CDR3. V lost 5 bases to trimming and J lost 4 bases; unmatched junction nucleotides: 16. CDR1 is SGHTA, CDR2 FQGNSA, per germline. Here the CDR3 reads CASSQLHRTGGSYGYTF. The CDR3 nucleotides are TGTGCCAGCAGCCAACTGCATCGGACAGGCGGTTCCTATGGCTACACCTTC. The full variable domain, with the rest looked up from reference TRBV7-2 and TRBJ1-2, is GAGVSQSPSNKVTEKGKDVELRCDPISGHTALYWYRQSLGQGLEFLIYFQGNSAPDKSGLPSDRFSAERTGGSVSTLTIQRTQQEDSAVYLCASSQLHRTGGSYGYTFGSGTRLTVV.

This clone was seen a handful of times. J is TRBJ1-6 and V is TRBV28; 9 bases agree with TRBD1. This CDR3 has 15 amino acids. J was trimmed by 9 bases and V by 5 bases; bases with no gene match: 8. The germline CDR1 and CDR2 sequences are MDHEN and SYDVKM. The CDR3 coding sequence is TGTGCCAGCAGTGCTTCGGGACAGGGATCTTCACCCCTCCACTTT. Translated: CASSASGQGSSPLHF.

The chain is built from TRBV7-9 and TRBJ2-3, with D possibly matching TRBD2 (5 bases). Between the trimmed V and J ends, which lost 6 bases and 7 bases, there was a span of 11 bases. Germline V CDR1 and CDR2: SEHNR, FQNEAQ (reference sequence). This CDR3 comprises 12 residues. CDR3 nucleotide sequence: TGTGCCAGCAGTTCACTAGGGAATACGCAGTATTTT. It codes for CASSSLGNTQYF.

The V call is TRBV28, the J call TRBJ2-1, with 9 bases lining up with TRBD1. The CDR3 length is 18 residues. Trimming took 5 bases from V and 5 from J; bases not matched to a gene: 16. Germline loops: CDR1 MDHEN, CDR2 SYDVKM. The CDR3 DNA sequence: TGTGCCAGCAGTCTTGGGACAGGGCTTGGATCTTTTGACAATGAGCAGTTCTTC. It codes for CASSLGTGLGSFDNEQFF.

The chain combines TRBV25-1 with TRBJ1-2; 8 bases line up with TRBD1. This CDR3 region has 15 residues. Per germline, CDR1 MGHDK and CDR2 SYGVNS. The J segment lost 1 base and the V segment lost 4 bases, leaving 5 bases of the junction unmatched. This chain's CDR3 is CASSVGTGGNYGYTF. The DNA for the CDR3 is TGTGCCAGCAGTGTCGGGACAGGAGGTAACTATGGCTACACCTTC.

The J gene is TRBJ2-1, the V gene TRBV2; D call uncertain. Germline V lookup: CDR1 SNHLY, CDR2 FYNNEI. CDR3 length: 11 amino acids. Trimming cost V 7 bases and J 4 bases, with 5 bases left between them. The CDR3 coding sequence is TGTGCCAGCAAAACTTACAATGAGCAGTTCTTC. This codes for CASKTYNEQFF. Together with reference TRBV2 and TRBJ2-1, the CDR3 gives the full variable domain: EPEVTQTPSHQVTQMGQEVILRCVPISNHLYFYWYRQILGQKVEFLVSFYNNEISEKSEIFDDQFSVERPDGSNFTLKIRSTKLEDSAMYFCASKTYNEQFFGPGTRLTVL.

The genes are TRBV6-5 and TRBJ2-3; the D gene is possibly TRBD2 (5 bases). This CDR3 spans 14 amino acids. The germline V and J ends were trimmed by 2 bases and 1 base, with 7 bases remaining between them. Germline V CDR1 and CDR2: MNHEY, SVGAGI. This CDR3 reads CASSYSSGTDTQYF. The CDR3 DNA reads as TGTGCCAGCAGTTACAGTAGCGGCACAGATACGCAGTATTTT.

The J gene is TRBJ1-4, the V gene TRBV5-1, with D tentatively TRBD1 (5 bases). V lost 1 base and J 8 bases, leaving 12 bases between the germline ends. The CDR3 loop spans 14 amino acids. CDR1 is SGHRS, CDR2 YFSETQ, per germline. Here the CDR3 reads CASSLSQGGEKLFF. The CDR3 DNA reads TGCGCCAGCAGCTTGAGTCAGGGAGGAGAAAAACTGTTTTTT. Drawing the rest from reference TRBV5-1 and TRBJ1-4, the complete variable domain is KAGVTQTPRYLIKTRGQQVTLSCSPISGHRSVSWYQQTPGQGLQFLFEYFSETQRNKGNFPGRFSGRQFSNSRSEMNVSTLELGDSALYLCASSLSQGGEKLFFGSGTQLSVL.

This clone was observed once. J is TRBJ2-2 and V is TRBV27; 9 bases are shared with TRBD2. In germline, CDR1 is MNHEY, CDR2 SMNVEV (reference sequence). The V segment lost 1 base and the J segment 0 bases; nucleotides outside the gene matches: 3. The CDR3 runs to 17 residues. CDR3 sequence: CASSLFSGGPNTGELFF. Here the CDR3 DNA reads TGTGCCAGCAGTTTATTCAGCGGGGGGCCGAACACCGGGGAGCTGTTTTTT.

The chain couples TRBV2 to TRBJ1-4; TRBD1 aligns across 8 bases. The CDR3 contains 16 residues. The trim removed 4 bases at V and 3 bases at J, leaving 7 bases unmatched. Germline CDR1 SNHLY, CDR2 FYNNEI. For the CDR3, the DNA is TGTGCCAGCAGTGGGACAGGGCTTCTTTCTAATGAAAAACTGTTTTTT. As protein: CASSGTGLLSNEKLFF.

This clone was counted only a few times. The rearrangement links TRBV7-9 to TRBJ1-2; 9 bases map to TRBD1. V dropped 5 bases and J dropped 8; count of bases not matched to a gene: 12. This CDR3 is 15 amino acids long. From germline, CDR1 is SEHNR and CDR2 FQNEAQ (reference sequence). CDR3 residues: CASSRERQGVGGYTF. The DNA of the CDR3 is TGTGCCAGCAGCCGCGAACGACAGGGGGTTGGAGGCTACACCTTC.

The chain combines TRBV5-1 with TRBJ2-6; possible D gene TRBD1, 6 bases. The CDR3 is 18 amino acids. Germline assignment: CDR1 SGHRS and CDR2 YFSETQ. V dropped 0 bases and J dropped 0 bases, with 13 bases sitting between them. CDR3 in amino acids: CASSLGTVGYSGANVLTF. Here the CDR3 DNA reads TGCGCCAGCAGCTTGGGGACAGTGGGTTACTCTGGGGCCAACGTCCTGACTTTC.